Described below is a single T cell receptor (beta chain) sequence and its context. The sample belongs to a study of OX40 agonist ivuxolimab in advanced cancers. Across the whole study: A mean age of about 59 years, range roughly 20 to 85, was recorded, and 70% to 85% were male.

Only in-frame clones appear in the TCRdb table, and some are missing; sequencing was by immunoSEQ multiplex PCR. Counted here are 77,000 or so clones, 85% to 95% occurring once; the ten biggest clones make up about 0.32%. The TCR originated in an adult with an advanced solid tumor such as melanoma, head and neck, liver or kidney cancer. Sequencing used CD4+ or CD8+ T cells sorted from blood, obtained in a trial of the OX40 agonist ivuxolimab.

This CDR3 reads CASSQGGLLYNEQFF. In DNA form, the CDR3 reads TGCGCCAGCAGCCAAGGGGGGCTACTTTACAATGAGCAGTTCTTC. The rearrangement links TRBV4-1 to TRBJ2-1; D is perhaps TRBD1 (6 bases). Trimming stripped 1 base from V and 4 bases from J, with 11 bases between. Germline CDR1 reads MGHRA; CDR2 reads YSYEKL. The CDR3 is 15 residues long.